The present T cell receptor (beta chain) was sequenced within a study of T-cell reconstitution after alpha-beta-depleted transplantation in children (dated by TCRdb to about 2016). In terms of the full investigation: Using TCR repertoire profiling, the study quantitatively followed how T-cell immune reconstitution unfolded in children after TCRalphabeta/CD19-depleted allogeneic hematopoietic cell transplantation.

The library came from PCR. TCRdb names Illumina HiSeq 2500 as the instrument used. TCR library preparation used molecular barcoding, with unique molecular identifiers applied to normalize quantification of the TCRbeta repertoire. TCRdb handled the public reads itself, with Q25 trimming in fastp and clone calling in MiXCR, and kept productive beta chains. Duplicate CDR3 protein sequences are folded into a single record with the most common DNA and genes. The table for this sample lists a few hundred thousand distinct CDR3 sequences; 25% to 30% of them were counted only once. Clones ranked in the top ten supply around 36% of the sample. This clonotype occurred a few times. The antigen it binds to is not known. Base qualities are missing; no much larger clone stands one base away. Results and caveats for the whole study, not just this receptor: The frequencies of hyperexpanded clones fell over the following months, and after one year, T-cell counts and TCRbeta diversity were mostly attributed to newly produced T cells. In some patients, the high TCRbeta diversity seen at day 60 was put down to recipient T cells and intrathymic progenitors that had survived conditioning. About two months after transplant, the apparently early recovery of alphabetaT-cell counts reportedly depended on just several hundred clones that had expanded rapidly and came from non-depleted graft cells.

This specimen's treatment or condition label, interpreted: allogeneic hematopoietic cell transplantation with graft depleted of TCRalphabeta T cells and CD19 B cells. TCRalphabeta/CD19-depleted allogeneic hematopoietic cell grafts were given to the transplant recipients, all of whom were children. The CDR3 spans 14 residues, from the cysteine through the phenylalanine. Of all the DNA, just the CDR3 is kept, 42 bases in frame from base 1. From a lookup of the germline V gene, CDR1 and CDR2 are MDHEN and SYDVKM. Trimming costs V 8 bases and J 1 base, and their ends lie 12 bases apart. The rearrangement joined TRBV28 to TRBJ2-1, with TRBD2 tentatively as D gene (6 bases match). Sequenced material: PBMCs, taken before TCRalphabeta/CD19-depleted stem cell transplant. The clonotype was recovered from a boy younger than two with Wiskott-Aldrich syndrome, due to receive a stem cell transplant. The bases are TGTGCCAGCGGGGGGAGCGGGTCCTACAATGAGCAGTTCTTC. This is translated as CASGGSGSYNEQFF.